Reported below is one TCR beta chain. TCRdb's copy holds only in-frame clones and misses some; the assay was immunoSEQ multiplex PCR. The table lists some 2,500,000 clones, over 85% of them singletons. The source of the sample is a study of shared clonotypes between healthy human individuals. The germline CDR1 and CDR2 sequences are MNHEY and SMNVEV (reference sequence). The CDR3 sequence is 19 residues long. V gave up 0 bases and J gave up 1 base; unmatched junction bases: 9. The receptor was derived from a man between 18 and 29 years old in good health. Some clones in this sample may be carry-over from other donors' samples. The chain carries TRBV27 and TRBJ2-7; the match to TRBD2 covers 13 bases. The sequenced sample was naive CD4+ T cells from PBMCs. Regarding subset: CD45RA+ positively selected. The CDR3 protein is CASSLSSPGLAGRSYEQYF. The CDR3 coding sequence is TGTGCCAGCAGTTTATCGTCCCCGGGACTAGCGGGACGATCCTACGAGCAGTACTTC.